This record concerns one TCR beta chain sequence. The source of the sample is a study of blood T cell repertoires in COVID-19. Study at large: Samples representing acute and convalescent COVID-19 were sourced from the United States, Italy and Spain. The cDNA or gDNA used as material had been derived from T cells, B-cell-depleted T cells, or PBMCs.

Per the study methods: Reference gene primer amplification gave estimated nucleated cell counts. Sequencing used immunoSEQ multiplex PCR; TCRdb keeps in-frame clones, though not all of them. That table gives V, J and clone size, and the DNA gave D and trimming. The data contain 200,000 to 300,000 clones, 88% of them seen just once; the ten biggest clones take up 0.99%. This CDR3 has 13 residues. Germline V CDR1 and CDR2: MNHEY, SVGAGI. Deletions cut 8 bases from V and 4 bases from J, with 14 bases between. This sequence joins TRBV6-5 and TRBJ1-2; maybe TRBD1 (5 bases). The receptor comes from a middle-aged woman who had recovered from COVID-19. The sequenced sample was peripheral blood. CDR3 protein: CASGGGTGYGYTF. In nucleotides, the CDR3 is TGTGCCAGCGGGGGAGGGACCGGCTATGGCTACACCTTC.